This note documents a single TCR beta chain sequence. Its specificity is unknown. The sample comes from a study of radiation and T cells in renal cell carcinoma. Overall study context: Nephrectomy followed 15 Gy stereotactic body radiation by 4 weeks. General study points: Baseline intratumoral clonotype presence is unknown without pretreatment biopsies. From baseline, blood top tumor clonotypes peaked at 2 weeks post-radiation.

Clones were sequenced by immunoSEQ multiplex PCR, and TCRdb holds only the in-frame ones, with some missing. This repertoire shows approximately 110,000 clones, approximately 80% found once; its top ten account for less than 3.5%. Time point noted: baseline pretreatment blood. The sample's treatment: 15 Gy SBRT to primary tumor, nephrectomy 4 weeks later. Serial blood draws occurred at baseline and 2 and 4 weeks post-SBRT. The sample here was blood, taken from a patient whose treatment included radiotherapy and nephrectomy. This sequence originates from a woman aged 55-70 years with renal cell carcinoma.

CDR3 residues: CASSLGTGGAQETQYF. The CDR3 DNA follows: TGCGCCAGTTCCCTGGGGACAGGGGGCGCGCAAGAGACCCAGTACTTC. The chain is built from TRBV5-1 and TRBJ2-5; 12 positions agree with TRBD1. J was trimmed by 2 bases and V by 8 bases; bases with no gene match: 10. Germline-derived CDR1 and CDR2 are SGHRS and YFSETQ. CDR3 size: 16 residues.